One sample yielded the 25 T cell receptor beta chains listed below, sequenced in a study of radiotherapy plus CTLA-4 blockade in lung cancer (dated by TCRdb to the late 2010s). The receptor library was made with the immunoSEQ multiplex PCR assay. The table was pulled from immuneACCESS by TCRdb, which kept in-frame rearrangements only. Such tables lose some clones; where checked, under half of the loss comes from unresolved V genes, and the rest has no known cause. The sample table records 25,000 to 35,000 clones; around three quarters of these occur just once. Of the sample, roughly 17% is held by the ten largest clones. The sample here was peripheral blood, taken from a patient treated with radiotherapy plus ipilimumab. The receptors were gathered from a human donor with non-small cell lung cancer that progressed on radiotherapy plus ipilimumab.

This chain links TRBV19 with TRBJ1-5, with D perhaps TRBD1 (6 bases). The CDR3 extends over 15 amino acids. Germline CDR1 is LNHDA and CDR2 is SQIVND (reference sequence). Trimming cost V 5 bases and J 7 bases, with 18 bases left between them. This CDR3 reads CASSPPTGRSQPQHF. CDR3 sequence (DNA): TGTGCCAGTAGTCCCCCGACAGGTCGGAGCCAGCCCCAGCATTTT.

The gene calls are TRBV4-2 and TRBJ2-1, with a tentative D call TRBD2 (5 bases). The germline CDR1 and CDR2 sequences are LGHNA and YNFKEQ. V lost 4 bases and J 3 bases, leaving 7 bases between the germline ends. The CDR3 runs 13 residues. CDR3 nucleotides: TGTGCCAGCAGCCCCCGGGACTACAATGAGCAGTTCTTC. It encodes CASSPRDYNEQFF.

J is TRBJ1-1 and V is TRBV28, with D perhaps matching TRBD1 (6 bases). The CDR3 covers 17 residues. Per germline, CDR1 MDHEN and CDR2 SYDVKM. V lost 2 bases and J 1 base, leaving 17 bases between the germline ends. This chain's CDR3 is CASSLSGFGQKNTEAFF. CDR3 nucleotide sequence: TGTGCCAGCAGTTTAAGTGGGTTTGGACAGAAGAACACTGAAGCTTTCTTT. The variable domain in full, completed from reference TRBV28 and TRBJ1-1, reads DVKVTQSSRYLVKRTGEKVFLECVQDMDHENMFWYRQDPGLGLRLIYFSYDVKMKEKGDIPEGYSVSREKKERFSLILESASTNQTSMYLCASSLSGFGQKNTEAFFGQGTRLTVV.

Only one count was recorded for this clone. The chain couples TRBV7-6 to TRBJ2-5; D is uncertain. Germline V lookup: CDR1 SGHVS, CDR2 FNYEAQ. Trimming left V 2 bases short and J 5 bases short, with 9 bases between. The CDR3 extends over 13 amino acids. CDR3 amino acids: CASSLNPRETQYF. Here the CDR3 DNA reads TGTGCCAGCAGCTTAAACCCCCGGGAGACCCAGTACTTC. The whole variable domain, filled in from reference TRBV7-6 and TRBJ2-5, reads GAGVSQSPRYKVTKRGQDVALRCDPISGHVSLYWYRQALGQGPEFLTYFNYEAQQDKSGLPNDRFSAERPEGSISTLTIQRTEQRDSAMYRCASSLNPRETQYFGPGTRLLVL.

This chain connects TRBV18 to TRBJ1-3; 8 bases agree with TRBD1. Germline V gives CDR1 KGHSH, CDR2 LQKENI. The CDR3 is made up of 16 amino acids. Germline trimming cut 0 bases from V and 0 bases from J; bases unmatched to any gene: 1. The DNA of the CDR3 is TGTGCCAGCTCACCACCGACAGGGGCCTCTGGAAACACCATATATTTT. Translation: CASSPPTGASGNTIYF.

In its sample, this clone ranks as medium-sized. The chain carries TRBV7-3 and TRBJ2-2, with D possibly called TRBD1 or TRBD2 (5 bases each). The CDR3 is 14 residues long. Deletions cut 4 bases from V and 6 bases from J, with 12 bases between. Germline lookup yields CDR1 SGHTA and CDR2 FQGTGA. The CDR3 DNA sequence: TGTGCCAGCAGCTCCGAGGGGAGTCCCGGGGAGCTGTTTTTT. Its protein is CASSSEGSPGELFF.

The rearrangement joins TRBV5-6 to TRBJ2-3; weak D call: TRBD2 (5 bases). V was trimmed by 4 bases and J by 1 base, leaving 16 bases between them. CDR1 SGHDT and CDR2 YYEEEE come from the germline V gene. CDR3 length equals 16 residues. CDR3 bases: TGTGCCAGCAGCCTCCCTTTGGAGGACGGCACAGATACGCAGTATTTT. It encodes CASSLPLEDGTDTQYF.

The V and J genes are TRBV27 and TRBJ1-4, with TRBD1 as a possible D gene (6 bases). Germline V gives CDR1 MNHEY, CDR2 SMNVEV (reference sequence). V lost 3 bases to trimming and J lost 7 bases, with 12 bases between them. The CDR3 totals 14 residues. The CDR3 DNA reads TGTGCCAGCAGTTTTAGGGACACCCCTGAAAAACTGTTTTTT. It specifies CASSFRDTPEKLFF.

The chain has TRBV7-9 and TRBJ1-2; D not resolved. Germline CDR1 and CDR2: SEHNR and FQNEAQ (reference sequence). CDR3 size: 13 residues. V was shortened by 1 base and J by 4 bases, with 7 bases between the two germline ends. CDR3 amino acids: CASSLDLGYGYTF. CDR3 coding DNA: TGTGCCAGCAGCTTAGACCTGGGCTATGGCTACACCTTC.

J is TRBJ2-7 and V is TRBV27, with TRBD1 matching 10 bases. The trim removed 7 bases at V and 3 bases at J, leaving 6 bases unmatched. CDR1 and CDR2 (germline): MNHEY, SMNVEV (reference sequence). The CDR3 runs 14 residues. Here the CDR3 reads CASTPRTGGYEQYF. Written as DNA, the CDR3 is TGTGCCAGCACCCCAAGGACAGGGGGCTACGAGCAGTACTTC.

This chain joins TRBV5-1 and TRBJ1-5; D remains unclear. The V gene lost 2 bases and the J gene lost 0 bases, with 9 bases spanning the gap. The CDR3 loop spans 15 amino acids. Germline lookup yields CDR1 SGHRS and CDR2 YFSETQ. The CDR3 loop reads CASSLYGDSNQPQHF. The CDR3 region has the DNA TGCGCCAGCAGCTTATATGGAGATAGCAATCAGCCCCAGCATTTT.

In its sample, this clone was seen a few times. A read error may produce the germline difference seen at one junction end. The chain has TRBV4-2 and TRBJ2-7; D call uncertain. This CDR3 is built from 15 residues. Germline V gene lookup returns CDR1 LGHNA and CDR2 YNFKEQ. CDR3 coding DNA: TGTGCCAGCAGCCAATTATGGGGAACTTCCTCCGAGCAGTACTTC. Amino acids: CASSQLWGTSSEQYF.

The V call is TRBV5-4, the J call TRBJ1-6, with 7 bases lining up with TRBD1. The CDR3 covers 15 residues. J lost 7 bases, V lost 0 bases, and 4 bases had no gene match. Germline CDR1 and CDR2: SGHNT and YYREEE (reference sequence). The chain's CDR3 is CASSLGGQLNSPLHF. CDR3 in DNA: TGTGCCAGCAGCTTGGGGGGACAGCTAAATTCACCCCTCCACTTT.

J is TRBJ2-7 and V is TRBV28, with 9 bases fitting TRBD1. This CDR3 region has 16 residues. The ends lost 6 bases at V and 4 bases at J; junction bases unmatched: 13. Germline-derived CDR1 and CDR2 are MDHEN and SYDVKM. CDR3 amino acids: CASRPPIGQGKYEQYF. The CDR3, as DNA: TGTGCCAGCAGACCACCCATCGGACAGGGGAAATACGAGCAGTACTTC.

The chain has TRBV28 and TRBJ2-1; 7 bases agree with TRBD1. Germline V gives CDR1 MDHEN, CDR2 SYDVKM. With 3 bases clipped from V and 1 base from J, the junction kept 6 bases outside the gene matches. CDR3 length: 16 residues. The CDR3 nucleotides read TGTGCCAGCAGTTTGGAGACAGGGAGATCCTACAATGAGCAGTTCTTC. Protein sequence: CASSLETGRSYNEQFF. The whole variable domain, remainder taken from reference TRBV28 and TRBJ2-1, is DVKVTQSSRYLVKRTGEKVFLECVQDMDHENMFWYRQDPGLGLRLIYFSYDVKMKEKGDIPEGYSVSREKKERFSLILESASTNQTSMYLCASSLETGRSYNEQFFGPGTRLTVL.

The chain uses TRBV27 and TRBJ1-1, with no clear D. V was cut by 2 bases and J by 0 bases, with 4 bases left in between. This CDR3 has 13 residues. Germline lookup yields CDR1 MNHEY and CDR2 SMNVEV (reference sequence). The chain's CDR3 is CASSLNVNTEAFF. In nucleotides, the CDR3 is TGTGCCAGCAGTTTAAACGTGAACACTGAAGCTTTCTTT.

The chain combines TRBV7-2 with TRBJ2-2; 7 bases are a match to TRBD1. J lost 8 bases, V lost 5 bases, and 8 bases had no gene match. The CDR3 runs 14 residues. Germline V gives CDR1 SGHTA, CDR2 FQGNSA. This CDR3 reads CASSPRTGGGELFF. The CDR3 region has the DNA TGTGCCAGCAGCCCAAGGACAGGCGGGGGGGAGCTGTTTTTT.

The CDR3 spells CAWTGRGRSNEQFF. The CDR3 nucleotides read TGTGCCTGGACGGGGAGGGGGCGCTCGAATGAGCAGTTCTTC. The V call is TRBV30, the J call TRBJ2-1; the D call may be TRBD1 or TRBD2 (7 bases each). The CDR3 extends over 14 amino acids. With 4 bases removed from V and 7 bases from J, the gap between germline ends came to 17 bases. Germline values: CDR1 GTSNPN, CDR2 SVGIG (reference sequence).

The DNA of the CDR3 is TGTGCCAGCAGCAAAAGTGACTCTTCTAGCGATGGCTACACCTTC. Translating gives CASSKSDSSSDGYTF. The rearrangement joins TRBV7-9 to TRBJ1-2; D remains ambiguous. V was trimmed by 5 bases and J by 6 bases, leaving 19 bases between them. Germline CDR1 and CDR2: SEHNR and FQNEAQ (reference sequence). The CDR3 runs to 15 residues. Looking up the rest from reference TRBV7-9 and TRBJ1-2 gives the full variable domain: DTGVSQNPRHKITKRGQNVTFRCDPISEHNRLYWYRQTLGQGPEFLTYFQNEAQLEKSRLLSDRFSAERPKGSFSTLEIQRTEQGDSAMYLCASSKSDSSSDGYTFGSGTRLTVV.

The J gene is TRBJ2-5, the V gene TRBV11-1, with no clear D. This CDR3 has 16 amino acids. The ends were cut back, 5 bases at V and 2 bases at J, with 18 bases in the middle. CDR1 SGHAT and CDR2 FQDESV come from the germline V gene (reference sequence). CDR3 in DNA: TGTGCCAGCAGCCTCCGGGTAGCCTCCCGGCAAGAGACCCAGTACTTC. It translates to CASSLRVASRQETQYF.

The chain is built from TRBV7-3 and TRBJ1-1, with 10 bases aligning to TRBD1. Germline V gene data show CDR1 as SGHTA and CDR2 as FQGTGA. CDR3 length: 14 residues. The ends lost 5 bases at V and 5 bases at J; junction bases unmatched: 5. CDR3: CASSTTGGFTEAFF. CDR3 nucleotides: TGTGCCAGCAGCACGACAGGGGGCTTTACTGAAGCTTTCTTT.

The V call is TRBV7-9, the J call TRBJ2-2; the D gene is possibly TRBD2 (6 bases). Germline V gene sequence: CDR1 SEHNR, CDR2 FQNEAQ (reference sequence). This CDR3 spans 19 amino acids. Trimming cost V 4 bases and J 3 bases, with 24 bases left between them. CDR3 DNA: TGTGCCAGCAGCTCTTCAGGGCGGGGAAGACAGAGATACACCGGGGAGCTGTTTTTT. Translation: CASSSSGRGRQRYTGELFF.

The chain couples TRBV28 to TRBJ2-2; 7 bases are a match to TRBD1. Germline CDR1 MDHEN, CDR2 SYDVKM. The CDR3 runs 15 residues. V lost 2 bases and J lost 2; bases outside the gene matches: 2. The CDR3, as DNA: TGTGCCAGCAGTTTAGGGACAGTTAACACCGGGGAGCTGTTTTTT. It specifies CASSLGTVNTGELFF. The whole variable domain, remainder taken from reference TRBV28 and TRBJ2-2, is DVKVTQSSRYLVKRTGEKVFLECVQDMDHENMFWYRQDPGLGLRLIYFSYDVKMKEKGDIPEGYSVSREKKERFSLILESASTNQTSMYLCASSLGTVNTGELFFGEGSRLTVL.

The rearrangement links TRBV7-7 to TRBJ2-2; 7 nucleotides agree with TRBD1. V shed 8 bases and J 7 bases; nucleotides not matched to a gene: 10. The germline V gene has CDR1 SSHAT and CDR2 FNYEAQ (reference sequence). The CDR3 runs to 14 residues. The CDR3 DNA is TGTGCCAGCGCGACAGGGACGGCGGGCGGGGAGCTGTTTTTT. It is translated as CASATGTAGGELFF. The full variable domain, rest sourced from reference TRBV7-7 and TRBJ2-2, is GAGVSQSPRYKVTKRGQDVTLRCDPISSHATLYWYQQALGQGPEFLTYFNYEAQPDKSGLPSDRFSAERPEGSISTLTIQRTEQRDSAMYRCASATGTAGGELFFGEGSRLTVL.

This chain uses TRBV19 with TRBJ2-7; the D gene is possibly TRBD1 (6 bases). Germline V gives CDR1 LNHDA, CDR2 SQIVND (reference sequence). Trimming pared 8 bases from V and 0 bases from J, leaving 11 bases between. The CDR3 extends over 13 amino acids. CDR3: CASGTLDSYEQYF. As DNA, the CDR3 is TGTGCCAGTGGGACACTGGACTCCTACGAGCAGTACTTC.